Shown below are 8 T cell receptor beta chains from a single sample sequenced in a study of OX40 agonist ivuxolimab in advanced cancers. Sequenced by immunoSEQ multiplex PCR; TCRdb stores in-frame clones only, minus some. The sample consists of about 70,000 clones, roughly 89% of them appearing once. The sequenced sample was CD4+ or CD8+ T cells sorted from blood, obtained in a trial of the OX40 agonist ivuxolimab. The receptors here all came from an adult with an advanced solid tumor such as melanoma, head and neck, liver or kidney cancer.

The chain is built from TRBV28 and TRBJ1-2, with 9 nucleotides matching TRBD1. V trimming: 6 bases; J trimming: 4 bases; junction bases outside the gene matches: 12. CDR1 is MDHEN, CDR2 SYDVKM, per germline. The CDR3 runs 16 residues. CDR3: CASSSYRGHFFYGYTF. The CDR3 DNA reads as TGTGCCAGCAGCTCTTACAGGGGGCACTTTTTCTATGGCTACACCTTC.

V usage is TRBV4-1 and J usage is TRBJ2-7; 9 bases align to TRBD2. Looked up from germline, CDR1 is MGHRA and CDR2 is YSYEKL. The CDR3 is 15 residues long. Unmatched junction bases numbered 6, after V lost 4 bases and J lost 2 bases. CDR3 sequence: CASSLRLAVPYEQYF. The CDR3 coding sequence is TGCGCCAGCAGCCTCCGACTAGCGGTACCCTACGAGCAGTACTTC.

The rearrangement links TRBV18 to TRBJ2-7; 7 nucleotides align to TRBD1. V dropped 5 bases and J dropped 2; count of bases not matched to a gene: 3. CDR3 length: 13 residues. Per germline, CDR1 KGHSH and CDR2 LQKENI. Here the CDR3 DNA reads TGTGCCAGCTCAAGGGACAGCACCTACGAGCAGTACTTC. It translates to CASSRDSTYEQYF. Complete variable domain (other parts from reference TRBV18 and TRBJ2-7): NAGVMQNPRHLVRRRGQEARLRCSPMKGHSHVYWYRQLPEEGLKFMVYLQKENIIDESGMPKERFSAEFPKEGPSILRIQQVVRGDSAAYFCASSRDSTYEQYFGPGTRLTVT.

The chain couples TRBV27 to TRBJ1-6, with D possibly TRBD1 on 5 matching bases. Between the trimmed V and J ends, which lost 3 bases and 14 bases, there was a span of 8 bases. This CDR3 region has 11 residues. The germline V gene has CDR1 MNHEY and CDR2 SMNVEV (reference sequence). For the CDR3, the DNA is TGTGCCAGCAGTTTTCGGGGGGCCCTCCACTTT. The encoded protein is CASSFRGALHF.

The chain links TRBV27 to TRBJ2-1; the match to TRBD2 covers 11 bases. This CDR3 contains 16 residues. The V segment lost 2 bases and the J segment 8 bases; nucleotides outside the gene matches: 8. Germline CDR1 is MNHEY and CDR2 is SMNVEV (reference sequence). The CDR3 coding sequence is TGTGCCAGCAGTTTAGGGACTAGCGGTTCTTGGGATGAGCAGTTCTTC. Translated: CASSLGTSGSWDEQFF.

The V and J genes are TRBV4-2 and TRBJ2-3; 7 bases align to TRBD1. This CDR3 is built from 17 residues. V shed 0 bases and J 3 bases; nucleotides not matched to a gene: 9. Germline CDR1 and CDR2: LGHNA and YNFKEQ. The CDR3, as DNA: TGTGCCAGCAGCCAAGATCCCCGACAGGGTCGGACAGATACGCAGTATTTT. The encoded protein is CASSQDPRQGRTDTQYF.

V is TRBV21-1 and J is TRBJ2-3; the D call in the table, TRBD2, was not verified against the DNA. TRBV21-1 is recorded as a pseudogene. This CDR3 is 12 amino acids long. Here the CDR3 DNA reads TGTGCCAGCAGCACGGGGGCAGATACGCAGTATTTT. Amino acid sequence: CASSTGADTQYF.

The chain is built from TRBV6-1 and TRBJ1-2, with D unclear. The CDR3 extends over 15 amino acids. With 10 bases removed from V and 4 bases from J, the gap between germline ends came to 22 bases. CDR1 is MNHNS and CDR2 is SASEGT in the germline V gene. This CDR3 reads CATADSLTSGYGYTF. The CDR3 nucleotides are TGTGCCACCGCCGACTCCCTGACAAGCGGCTATGGCTACACCTTC.